These 11 T cell receptor beta chains were all obtained from the same sample, sequenced in a study of blood T cell repertoires in COVID-19. Assay used: immunoSEQ multiplex PCR; TCRdb lists only in-frame clones, some missing. The table lists fewer than 110,000 clones, about 90% of them singletons. The sequenced sample consisted of peripheral blood. Source of these receptors: a human donor in a cohort sampled during active COVID-19.

This clone was seen once. The chain couples TRBV7-6 to TRBJ1-2; possible D gene TRBD1, 5 bases. Germline CDR1 reads SGHVS; CDR2 reads FNYEAQ. Trimming shortened V by 5 bases and J by 6 bases, and 19 bases separated the two germline ends. The CDR3 contains 15 residues. The CDR3 loop reads CASSQSPWDFNGYTF. DNA of the CDR3: TGTGCCAGCAGCCAGTCCCCCTGGGACTTCAATGGCTACACCTTC.

This chain joins TRBV11-3 and TRBJ2-7; TRBD1 aligns across 9 bases. CDR3 length: 14 residues. The trim removed 5 bases at V and 2 bases at J, leaving 4 bases unmatched. Germline V gene lookup returns CDR1 SGHNT and CDR2 YENEEA. The CDR3 protein is CASSGTGSPYEQYF. In nucleotides, the CDR3 is TGTGCCAGCAGCGGGACAGGGTCACCCTACGAGCAGTACTTC.

The genes are TRBV24-1 and TRBJ2-3; D might be TRBD2 (6 bases). There are 16 residues in the CDR3. CDR1 is KGHDR, CDR2 SFDVKD, per germline. V lost 7 bases and J 1 base, leaving 17 bases between the germline ends. This chain's CDR3 is CATSPSREWGTDTQYF. The CDR3 nucleotides are TGTGCCACCAGCCCTAGCCGGGAGTGGGGCACAGATACGCAGTATTTT.

The chain employs TRBV14 and TRBJ2-3, with D perhaps TRBD2 (6 bases). The CDR3 sequence is 15 residues long. The germline CDR1 and CDR2 sequences are SGHDN and FVKESK. The V and J ends lost 1 base and 1 base respectively, with 9 bases between them. Written as DNA, the CDR3 is TGTGCCAGCAGCCAAGGGGGGGTGGGCACAGATACGCAGTATTTT. Translation gives CASSQGGVGTDTQYF.

The chain combines TRBV24-1 with TRBJ2-2; 7 bases match TRBD1. Germline CDR1 reads KGHDR; CDR2 reads SFDVKD. The V segment lost 2 bases and the J segment 3 bases; nucleotides outside the gene matches: 8. This CDR3 is built from 17 residues. The CDR3 loop is CATSDWGQGVHTGELFF. CDR3 in DNA: TGTGCCACCAGTGATTGGGGGCAGGGGGTACACACCGGGGAGCTGTTTTTT.

This chain joins TRBV28 and TRBJ1-1; D call uncertain. The V and J ends lost 4 bases and 4 bases respectively, with 10 bases between them. The CDR3 extends over 13 amino acids. From germline, CDR1 is MDHEN and CDR2 SYDVKM. The CDR3 region is CASSSEGITEAFF. The CDR3 nucleotides read TGTGCCAGCAGTTCGGAGGGAATCACTGAAGCTTTCTTT.

The chain combines TRBV30 with TRBJ2-1, with unresolved D. Trimming took 8 bases from V and 8 from J, leaving 25 bases between them. This CDR3 region has 15 residues. Germline V lookup: CDR1 GTSNPN, CDR2 SVGIG (reference sequence). The CDR3 DNA sequence: TGTGCCGGTAACTTCGCCCTATTATCTGTCGATGAGCAGTTCTTC. Protein sequence: CAGNFALLSVDEQFF.

This sequence joins TRBV2 and TRBJ2-1; 9 nucleotides agree with TRBD2. This CDR3 spans 17 amino acids. J lost 7 bases, V lost 6 bases, and 16 bases had no gene match. CDR1 is SNHLY, CDR2 FYNNEI, per germline. CDR3 region: CASSVSPGRGGFNEQFF. The CDR3 DNA reads TGTGCCAGCAGCGTCAGTCCCGGGCGGGGGGGCTTTAATGAGCAGTTCTTC.

The rearrangement joins TRBV9 to TRBJ1-3, with D perhaps matching TRBD1 (6 bases). CDR3 size: 14 residues. V lost 4 bases to trimming and J lost 3 bases, with 11 bases between them. Germline CDR1 SGDLS, CDR2 YYNGEE. DNA of the CDR3: TGTGCCAGCAGCTCACAGGGTTTTGGAAACACCATATATTTT. This sequence encodes CASSSQGFGNTIYF.

The rearrangement links TRBV7-9 to TRBJ1-5, with no clear D. Germline CDR1 and CDR2: SEHNR and FQNEAQ (reference sequence). The CDR3 is 14 amino acids. Trimming pared 3 bases from V and 0 bases from J, leaving 6 bases between. As DNA, the CDR3 is TGTGCCAGCAGCTTTTCAGATAGCAATCAGCCCCAGCATTTT. Protein product: CASSFSDSNQPQHF.

This clone has a handful of counts. The rearrangement uses TRBV18 and TRBJ2-7; 8 bases align to TRBD1. The J segment lost 5 bases and the V segment lost 4 bases, leaving 7 bases of the junction unmatched. Looked up from germline, CDR1 is KGHSH and CDR2 is LQKENI. The CDR3 loop spans 14 amino acids. The CDR3 region is CASSRDRGLDEQYF. The CDR3 DNA sequence: TGTGCCAGCTCACGCGACAGGGGATTGGACGAGCAGTACTTC. The full variable domain, with the rest looked up from reference TRBV18 and TRBJ2-7, is NAGVMQNPRHLVRRRGQEARLRCSPMKGHSHVYWYRQLPEEGLKFMVYLQKENIIDESGMPKERFSAEFPKEGPSILRIQQVVRGDSAAYFCASSRDRGLDEQYFGPGTRLTVT.